Below, 21 T cell receptor beta chains from the same sample are listed, as sequenced in a study of long-term antiretroviral therapy in people with HIV. Researchers report immunoSEQ v3.0 was run at survey level. Libraries were prepared by immunoSEQ multiplex PCR; TCRdb keeps only in-frame clonotypes and omits some of them. The table lists tens of thousands of clones, 65% to 85% of them singletons, with around 9% in the top ten. The sequences come from unsorted PBMCs, collected 1.2 years after starting antiretroviral therapy. The receptors shown here come from a woman in her 40s with HIV.

This clone was found a few times. This chain uses TRBV30 with TRBJ1-1; D may be TRBD1 (5 bases). Trimming removed 5 bases at V and 1 base at J, with 11 bases between. Germline V gene lookup returns CDR1 GTSNPN and CDR2 SVGIG (reference sequence). This CDR3 is built from 13 residues. CDR3 loop: CAWGTTANTEAFF. Here the CDR3 DNA reads TGTGCCTGGGGCACGACAGCGAACACTGAAGCTTTCTTT.

The chain links TRBV6-5 to TRBJ1-2, with 8 bases matching TRBD1. The ends lost 6 bases at V and 4 bases at J; junction bases unmatched: 7. This CDR3 spans 14 amino acids. Germline values: CDR1 MNHEY, CDR2 SVGAGI. The DNA of the CDR3 is TGTGCCAGCAGGGACGGGACAGGTGCCTATGGCTACACCTTC. Residues: CASRDGTGAYGYTF.

By share of the sample, this clone is large (0.1 to 1%). This chain uses TRBV9 with TRBJ2-1; D may match TRBD1 or TRBD2 (6 bases each). Germline lookup yields CDR1 SGDLS and CDR2 YYNGEE. Trimming stripped 6 bases from V and 6 bases from J, with 16 bases between. The CDR3 covers 14 residues. DNA of the CDR3: TGTGCCAGCACCCCCGGGGGCGCTTTCAATGAGCAGTTCTTC. Protein product: CASTPGGAFNEQFF.

The V call is TRBV6-4, the J call TRBJ2-2; D is perhaps TRBD1 (7 bases). Trimming removed 5 bases from V and 3 bases from J, with 19 bases in between. In germline, CDR1 is MRHNA, CDR2 SNTAGT. The CDR3 covers 17 residues. The DNA of the CDR3 is TGTGCCAGCAGTCTCAGGGGGGCGCATTGGGACACCGGGGAGCTGTTTTTT. Encoded protein: CASSLRGAHWDTGELFF.

The chain links TRBV10-3 to TRBJ2-7; D call uncertain. The CDR3 loop spans 14 amino acids. Trimming took 2 bases from V and 3 from J, leaving 11 bases between them. Germline CDR1 reads ENHRY; CDR2 reads SYGVKD. CDR3 nucleotide sequence: TGTGCCATCAGTGAGCTGACTGGGAACTACGAGCAGTACTTC. Its translation: CAISELTGNYEQYF.

The chain joins TRBV2 to TRBJ2-1; D tentatively reads TRBD1 or TRBD2 (7 bases each). Trimming took 3 bases from V and 4 from J, leaving 13 bases between them. The germline CDR1 and CDR2 sequences are SNHLY and FYNNEI. The CDR3 consists of 15 residues. The CDR3 nucleotides read TGTGCCAGCAGTGAGGGAGGGGGCCTGTACAATGAGCAGTTCTTC. Its protein product is CASSEGGGLYNEQFF.

The rearrangement uses TRBV7-3 and TRBJ2-5; D may correspond to TRBD1 or TRBD2 (5 bases each). V was trimmed by 7 bases and J by 3 bases, leaving 27 bases between them. Germline V gives CDR1 SGHTA, CDR2 FQGTGA. The CDR3 is 18 amino acids. CDR3 sequence: CASIIEGNRTVGKETQYF. The CDR3 bases are TGTGCCAGCATCATAGAGGGGAACAGGACGGTCGGGAAAGAGACCCAGTACTTC. The full variable domain, its missing parts supplied by reference TRBV7-3 and TRBJ2-5, is GAGVSQTPSNKVTEKGKYVELRCDPISGHTALYWYRQSLGQGPEFLIYFQGTGAADDSGLPNDRFFAVRPEGSVSTLKIQRTERGDSAVYLCASIIEGNRTVGKETQYFGPGTRLLVL.

This chain uses TRBV19 with TRBJ2-2, with no clear D. This CDR3 region has 13 residues. With 7 bases removed from V and 1 base from J, the gap between germline ends came to 7 bases. Germline V gene lookup returns CDR1 LNHDA and CDR2 SQIVND (reference sequence). In nucleotides, the CDR3 is TGTGCCAGTACAGATCTGAACACCGGGGAGCTGTTTTTT. The encoded protein is CASTDLNTGELFF.

The V and J genes are TRBV5-8 and TRBJ2-7; D is unresolved. Germline-derived CDR1 and CDR2 are SGHTS and YDEGEE. The CDR3 sequence is 12 residues long. Trimming left V 4 bases short and J 2 bases short, with 7 bases between. In DNA, the CDR3 is TGTGCCAGCAGCATCCGGGCCTACGAGCAGTACTTC. This sequence encodes CASSIRAYEQYF.

This clone was detected once. The chain combines TRBV5-5 with TRBJ2-3; D remains ambiguous. Trimming cost V 1 base and J 6 bases, with 21 bases left between them. CDR1 is SGHKS, CDR2 YYEKEE, per germline (reference sequence). The CDR3 loop spans 17 amino acids. The CDR3 region is CASSLSPSPPGPDTQYF. The CDR3 DNA reads TGTGCCAGCAGCTTGAGCCCTTCCCCGCCCGGCCCGGATACGCAGTATTTT.

This clone was recorded a few times. The genes are TRBV19 and TRBJ2-7; possible D gene TRBD1, 5 bases. V was clipped by 5 bases and J by 0 bases, with 14 bases between them. Germline loops: CDR1 LNHDA, CDR2 SQIVND (reference sequence). The CDR3 length is 15 residues. The CDR3: CASSSDNSNSYEQYF. The CDR3 DNA reads as TGTGCCAGTAGTTCGGACAACTCAAACTCCTACGAGCAGTACTTC.

The rearrangement joins TRBV28 to TRBJ2-3; D gene uncertain. The CDR3 runs 12 residues. V lost 6 bases and J lost 10, with 14 bases in between. Germline loops: CDR1 MDHEN, CDR2 SYDVKM. CDR3 residues: CASSPSPGAQYF. The CDR3 DNA reads TGTGCCAGCAGCCCGTCCCCCGGCGCGCAGTATTTT.

With respect to this clone: Other DNA sequences in the same sample also yield this CDR3. The chain carries TRBV29-1 and TRBJ2-1, with D possibly being TRBD1 (6 bases). This CDR3 region has 14 residues. The V and J ends lost 3 bases and 4 bases respectively, with 13 bases between them. In germline, CDR1 is SQVTM, CDR2 ANQGSEA. The CDR3 loop is CSVDGQGLYNEQFF. The CDR3 DNA reads TGCAGCGTTGATGGCCAGGGGCTGTACAATGAGCAGTTCTTC.

The chain recombines TRBV18 with TRBJ1-5; D is unresolved. Germline loops: CDR1 KGHSH, CDR2 LQKENI. This CDR3 region has 16 residues. The V gene lost 2 bases and the J gene lost 0 bases, with 11 bases spanning the gap. The CDR3 region has the DNA TGTGCCAGCTCACCATCAGAATCGATTAGCAATCAGCCCCAGCATTTT. It specifies CASSPSESISNQPQHF.

V and J are TRBV25-1 and TRBJ2-7; the D is unclear. Germline loops: CDR1 MGHDK, CDR2 SYGVNS. This CDR3 is built from 14 residues. The V gene lost 10 bases and the J gene lost 4 bases, with 20 bases spanning the gap. The CDR3 reads CATFRGPLRYEQYF. DNA for the CDR3: TGTGCCACCTTCCGTGGACCTCTTCGATACGAGCAGTACTTC.

The chain couples TRBV7-6 to TRBJ2-7, with D possibly being TRBD1 (6 bases). The CDR3 totals 14 residues. CDR1 and CDR2 (germline): SGHVS, FNYEAQ. V shed 4 bases and J shed 0 bases, with 10 bases lying between them. For the CDR3, the DNA is TGTGCCAGCAGCTCAACAGGGTACTCCTACGAGCAGTACTTC. The encoded protein is CASSSTGYSYEQYF. Full variable domain (outside the CDR3, taken from reference TRBV7-6 and TRBJ2-7): GAGVSQSPRYKVTKRGQDVALRCDPISGHVSLYWYRQALGQGPEFLTYFNYEAQQDKSGLPNDRFSAERPEGSISTLTIQRTEQRDSAMYRCASSSTGYSYEQYFGPGTRLTVT.

The chain uses TRBV4-3 and TRBJ2-1; 10 bases align to TRBD2. The CDR3 is 16 residues long. V lost 0 bases to trimming and J lost 8 bases; unmatched junction nucleotides: 7. CDR1 LGHNA and CDR2 YSLEER come from the germline V gene. CDR3 protein: CASSQDQASGSYEQFF. Written as DNA, the CDR3 is TGCGCCAGCAGCCAAGATCAGGCTAGCGGGAGTTATGAGCAGTTCTTC.

In its sample, this clone was seen a few times. One junction end disagrees with the germline gene, perhaps due to a read error. The CDR3, as DNA: TGTGCCAGCTCACCGGGCGGAATCGGGACTTTT. Encoded protein: CASSPGGIGTF. The chain employs TRBV18 and TRBJ1-1, with D perhaps TRBD1 (5 bases). The germline V gene has CDR1 KGHSH and CDR2 LQKENI. The CDR3 has 11 amino acids.

V gene TRBV6-1 combines with J gene TRBJ1-4, with a weak D call TRBD1 (6 bases). CDR1 MNHNS and CDR2 SASEGT come from the germline V gene. V was trimmed by 7 bases and J by 4 bases, leaving 10 bases between them. The length of the CDR3 is 13 residues. The CDR3, as DNA: TGTGCCAGCATCGGGGGCATTAATGAAAAACTGTTTTTT. Its translation: CASIGGINEKLFF.

The chain has TRBV11-2 and TRBJ1-1, with 12 bases lining up with TRBD1. Germline loops: CDR1 SGHAT, CDR2 FQNNGV. V shed 1 base and J 7 bases; nucleotides not matched to a gene: 7. This CDR3 spans 16 amino acids. This chain's CDR3 is CASSLVQGQGAFEAFF. The CDR3 coding sequence is TGTGCCAGCAGCTTAGTCCAGGGACAGGGGGCGTTTGAAGCTTTCTTT.

The V call is TRBV14, the J call TRBJ1-2, with D tentatively TRBD1 (5 bases). This CDR3 spans 13 amino acids. V gave up 0 bases and J gave up 4 bases, with 6 bases separating them. Germline V lookup: CDR1 SGHDN, CDR2 FVKESK. The CDR3 spells CASSQDQGYGYTF. The CDR3 DNA reads as TGTGCCAGCAGCCAAGATCAGGGCTATGGCTACACCTTC.